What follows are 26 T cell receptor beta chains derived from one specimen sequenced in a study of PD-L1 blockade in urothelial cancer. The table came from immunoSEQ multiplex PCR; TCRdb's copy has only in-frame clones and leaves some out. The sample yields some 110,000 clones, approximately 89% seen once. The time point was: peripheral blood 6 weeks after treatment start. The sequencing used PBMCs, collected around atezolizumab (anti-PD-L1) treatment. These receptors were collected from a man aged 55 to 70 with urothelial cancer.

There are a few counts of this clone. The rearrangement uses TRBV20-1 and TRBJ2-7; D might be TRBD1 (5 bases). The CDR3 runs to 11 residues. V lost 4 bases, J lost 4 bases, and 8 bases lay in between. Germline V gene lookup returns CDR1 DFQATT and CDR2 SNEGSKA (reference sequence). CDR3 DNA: TGCAGTGCTAAGGGGTATTACGAGCAGTACTTC. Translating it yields CSAKGYYEQYF.

The CDR3 spells CASSPLPTDTQYF. The CDR3, as DNA: TGCGCCAGCAGCCCTCTCCCGACAGATACGCAGTATTTT. This sequence joins TRBV5-1 and TRBJ2-3; no firm D call. Germline V CDR1 and CDR2: SGHRS, YFSETQ. V was pared by 4 bases and J by 3 bases, with 9 bases between. The CDR3 has 13 amino acids.

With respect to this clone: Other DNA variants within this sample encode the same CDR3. The CDR3 here is CSVRQYNEQFF. The CDR3 nucleotides are TGCAGCGTCCGACAGTACAATGAGCAGTTCTTC. The chain is built from TRBV29-1 and TRBJ2-1; tentatively, D is TRBD1 (5 bases). The germline V gene encodes CDR1 SQVTM and CDR2 ANQGSEA. This CDR3 comprises 11 residues. Trimming removed 6 bases from V and 4 bases from J, with 7 bases in between.

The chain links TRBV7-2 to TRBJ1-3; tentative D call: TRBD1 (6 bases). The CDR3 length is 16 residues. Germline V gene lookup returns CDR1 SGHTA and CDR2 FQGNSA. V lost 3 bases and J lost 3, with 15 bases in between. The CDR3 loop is CASSLGLQGRGNTIYF. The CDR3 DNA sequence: TGTGCCAGCAGCTTGGGGCTACAGGGTCGTGGAAACACCATATATTTT.

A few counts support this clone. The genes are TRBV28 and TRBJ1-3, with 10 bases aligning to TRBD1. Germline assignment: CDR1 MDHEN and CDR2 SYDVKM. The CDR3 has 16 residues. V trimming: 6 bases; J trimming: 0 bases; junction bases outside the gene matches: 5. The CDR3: CASSGWTGGSGNTIYF. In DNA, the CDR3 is TGTGCCAGCAGCGGTTGGACAGGGGGCTCTGGAAACACCATATATTTT.

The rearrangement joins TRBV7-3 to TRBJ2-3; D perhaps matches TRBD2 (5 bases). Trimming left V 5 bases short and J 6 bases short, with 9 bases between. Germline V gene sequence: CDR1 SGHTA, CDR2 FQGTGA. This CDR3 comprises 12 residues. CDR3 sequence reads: CASSPGGDTQYF. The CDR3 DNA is TGTGCCAGCAGCCCAGGCGGGGATACGCAGTATTTT.

This chain's CDR3 is CASSIPRRGSYNEQFF. The DNA of the CDR3 is TGTGCCAGTAGTATCCCGCGCCGGGGGTCCTACAATGAGCAGTTCTTC. The gene calls are TRBV19 and TRBJ2-1, with TRBD2 as a possible D gene (6 bases). The V gene's germline CDR1 is LNHDA and CDR2 SQIVND (reference sequence). Deletions cut 3 bases from V and 1 base from J, with 13 bases between. The CDR3 has 16 residues.

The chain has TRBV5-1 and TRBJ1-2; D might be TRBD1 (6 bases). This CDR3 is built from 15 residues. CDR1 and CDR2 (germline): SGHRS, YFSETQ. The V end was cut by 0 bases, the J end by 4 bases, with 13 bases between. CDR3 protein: CASSLESGGSYGYTF. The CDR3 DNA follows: TGCGCCAGCAGCTTGGAGAGCGGGGGCAGCTATGGCTACACCTTC.

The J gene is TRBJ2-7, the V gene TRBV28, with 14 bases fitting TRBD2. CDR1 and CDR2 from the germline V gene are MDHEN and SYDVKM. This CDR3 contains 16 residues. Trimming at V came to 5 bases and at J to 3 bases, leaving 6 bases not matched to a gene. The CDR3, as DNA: TGTGCCAGCAGTCCCACGGGACTAGCGGGAGTCTACGAGCAGTACTTC. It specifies CASSPTGLAGVYEQYF.

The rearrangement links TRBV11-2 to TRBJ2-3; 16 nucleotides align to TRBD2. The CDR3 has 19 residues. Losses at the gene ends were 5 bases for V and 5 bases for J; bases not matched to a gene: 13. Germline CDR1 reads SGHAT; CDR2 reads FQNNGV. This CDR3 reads CASSLSTGTSGGAVDTQYF. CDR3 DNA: TGTGCCAGCAGCCTAAGTACCGGGACTAGCGGGGGGGCCGTAGATACGCAGTATTTT.

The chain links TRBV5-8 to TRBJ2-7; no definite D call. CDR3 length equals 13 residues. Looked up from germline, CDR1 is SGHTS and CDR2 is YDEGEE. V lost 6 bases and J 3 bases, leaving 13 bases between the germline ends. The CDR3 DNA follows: TGTGCCAGCACCCAGGCCCGGATCTACGAGCAGTACTTC. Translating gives CASTQARIYEQYF.

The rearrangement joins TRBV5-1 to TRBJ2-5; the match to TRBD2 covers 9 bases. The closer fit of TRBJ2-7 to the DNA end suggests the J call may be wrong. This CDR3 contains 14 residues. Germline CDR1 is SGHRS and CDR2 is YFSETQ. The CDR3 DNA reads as TGCGCCAGCAGCCGACTAGCGGATTCCTACGAGCAGTACTTC. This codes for CASSRLADSYEQYF.

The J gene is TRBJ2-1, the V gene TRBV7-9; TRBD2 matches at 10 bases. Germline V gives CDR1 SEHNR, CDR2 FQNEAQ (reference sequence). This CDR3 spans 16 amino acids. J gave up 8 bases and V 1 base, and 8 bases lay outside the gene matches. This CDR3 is CASSLVLAGTSDEQFF. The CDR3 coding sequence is TGTGCCAGCAGCTTAGTGTTGGCGGGGACTAGCGATGAGCAGTTCTTC.

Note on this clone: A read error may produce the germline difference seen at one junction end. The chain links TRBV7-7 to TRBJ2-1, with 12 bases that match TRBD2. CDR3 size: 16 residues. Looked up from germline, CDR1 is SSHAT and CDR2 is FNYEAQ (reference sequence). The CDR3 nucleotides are TGTGCTAGCAGCTTGGGGGGACTAGCGGGCTACAATGAGCAGTTCTTC. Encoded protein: CASSLGGLAGYNEQFF.

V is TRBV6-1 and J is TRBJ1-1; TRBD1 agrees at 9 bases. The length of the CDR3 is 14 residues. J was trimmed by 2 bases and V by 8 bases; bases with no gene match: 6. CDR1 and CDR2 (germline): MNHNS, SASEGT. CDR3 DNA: TGTGCCAGCCAGGACAGGGGCTCAAACACTGAAGCTTTCTTT. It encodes CASQDRGSNTEAFF.

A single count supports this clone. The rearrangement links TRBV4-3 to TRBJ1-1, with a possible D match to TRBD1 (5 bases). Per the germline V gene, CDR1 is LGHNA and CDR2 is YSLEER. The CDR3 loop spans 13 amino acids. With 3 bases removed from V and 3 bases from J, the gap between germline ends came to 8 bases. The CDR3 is CASSHPGYTEAFF. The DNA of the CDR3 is TGCGCCAGCAGCCACCCAGGGTACACTGAAGCTTTCTTT.

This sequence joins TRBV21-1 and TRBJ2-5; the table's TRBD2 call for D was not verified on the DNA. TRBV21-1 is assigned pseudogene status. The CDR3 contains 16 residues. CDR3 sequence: CASRRLAGTYQETQYF. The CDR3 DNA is TGTGCCAGCAGAAGACTAGCGGGGACGTACCAAGAGACCCAGTACTTC.

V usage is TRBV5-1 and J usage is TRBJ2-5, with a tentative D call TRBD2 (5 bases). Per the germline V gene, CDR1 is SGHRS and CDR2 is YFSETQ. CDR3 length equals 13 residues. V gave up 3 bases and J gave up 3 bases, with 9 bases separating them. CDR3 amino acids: CASSWELKETQYF. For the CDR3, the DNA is TGCGCCAGCAGCTGGGAGCTAAAAGAGACCCAGTACTTC.

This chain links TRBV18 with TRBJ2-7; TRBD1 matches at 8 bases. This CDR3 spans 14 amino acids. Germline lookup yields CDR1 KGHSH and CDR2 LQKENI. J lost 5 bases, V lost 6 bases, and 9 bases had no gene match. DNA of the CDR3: TGTGCCAGCTCGCCCGGACAGGGTAACCACGAGCAGTACTTC. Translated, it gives CASSPGQGNHEQYF.

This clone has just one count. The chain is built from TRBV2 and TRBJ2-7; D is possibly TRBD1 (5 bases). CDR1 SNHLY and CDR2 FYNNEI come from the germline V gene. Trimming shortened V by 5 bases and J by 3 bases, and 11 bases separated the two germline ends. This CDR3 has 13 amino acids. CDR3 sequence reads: CASSYGQGYEQYF. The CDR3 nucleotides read TGTGCCAGCAGTTATGGTCAGGGCTACGAGCAGTACTTC. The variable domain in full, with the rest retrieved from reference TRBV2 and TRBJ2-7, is EPEVTQTPSHQVTQMGQEVILRCVPISNHLYFYWYRQILGQKVEFLVSFYNNEISEKSEIFDDQFSVERPDGSNFTLKIRSTKLEDSAMYFCASSYGQGYEQYFGPGTRLTVT.

The CDR3 is CASSEQGKETQYF. DNA of the CDR3: TGTGCCAGCAGCGAACAGGGTAAAGAGACCCAGTACTTC. The chain is built from TRBV11-2 and TRBJ2-5; tentative D call: TRBD1 (6 bases). This CDR3 has 13 amino acids. Germline-derived CDR1 and CDR2 are SGHAT and FQNNGV. Between the trimmed V and J ends, which lost 5 bases and 3 bases, there was a span of 10 bases.

The CDR3 protein is CASSLTEGFGELFF. The CDR3 DNA sequence: TGTGCCAGCAGCTTAACGGAGGGATTCGGGGAGCTGTTTTTT. The chain is built from TRBV7-2 and TRBJ2-2; D might be TRBD2 (6 bases). CDR1 and CDR2 (germline): SGHTA, FQGNSA. Trimming removed 2 bases from V and 7 bases from J, with 11 bases in between. This CDR3 comprises 14 residues.

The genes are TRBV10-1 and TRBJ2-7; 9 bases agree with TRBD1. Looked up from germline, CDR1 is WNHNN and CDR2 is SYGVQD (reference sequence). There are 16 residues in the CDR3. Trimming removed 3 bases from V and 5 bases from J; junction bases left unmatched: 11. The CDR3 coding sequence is TGCGCCAGCAGTGACCCCCTGACAGGGGGGATCGACGAGCAGTACTTC. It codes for CASSDPLTGGIDEQYF.

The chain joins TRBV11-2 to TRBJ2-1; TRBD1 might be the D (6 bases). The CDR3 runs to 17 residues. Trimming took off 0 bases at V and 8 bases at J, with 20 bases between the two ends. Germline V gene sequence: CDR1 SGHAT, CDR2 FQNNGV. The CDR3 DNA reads TGTGCCAGCAGCTTAGATATAAGGGGGACGGTGGTATATGAGCAGTTCTTC. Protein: CASSLDIRGTVVYEQFF.

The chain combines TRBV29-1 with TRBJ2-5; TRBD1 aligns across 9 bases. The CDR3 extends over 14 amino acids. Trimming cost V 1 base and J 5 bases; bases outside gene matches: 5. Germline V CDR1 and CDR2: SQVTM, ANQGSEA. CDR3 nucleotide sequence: TGCAGCGTTGAAGCCCGACAGGGGGTGGAGACCCAGTACTTC. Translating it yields CSVEARQGVETQYF.

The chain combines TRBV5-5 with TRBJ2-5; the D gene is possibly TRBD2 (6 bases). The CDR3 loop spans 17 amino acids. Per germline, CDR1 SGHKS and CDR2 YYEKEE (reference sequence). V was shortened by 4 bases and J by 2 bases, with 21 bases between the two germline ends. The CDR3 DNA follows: TGTGCCAGCAGCCCCGGAGGAATGGCGGGATTTCAAGAGACCCAGTACTTC. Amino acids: CASSPGGMAGFQETQYF.